This T cell receptor beta chain was profiled in a study of OX40 agonist ivuxolimab in advanced cancers. TCRdb's copy holds only in-frame clones and misses some; the assay was immunoSEQ multiplex PCR. This table has about 83,000 clones, about 90% appearing once. The CDR3 has 18 amino acids. V shed 1 base and J 4 bases; nucleotides not matched to a gene: 8. In germline, CDR1 is MGHDK, CDR2 SYGVNS. This chain connects TRBV25-1 to TRBJ2-2; 11 bases agree with TRBD2. The receptor was isolated from an adult with an advanced solid tumor such as melanoma, head and neck, liver or kidney cancer. The sequences come from CD4+ or CD8+ T cells sorted from blood, collected in a trial of the OX40 agonist ivuxolimab. This CDR3 is CASSELGGLAGGTGELFF. In nucleotides, the CDR3 is TGTGCCAGCAGTGAATTAGGAGGGCTAGCGGGGGGCACCGGGGAGCTGTTTTTT.